The rows below give T cell receptor beta chains drawn from one sample of a study of shared clonotypes between healthy human individuals. Sequencing was performed with immunoSEQ multiplex PCR; in TCRdb, only in-frame clones are kept and a portion is missing. The repertoire holds approximately 2.5 million clones, 80% to 95% seen once, with roughly 0.36% in the top ten. The sequencing sample was made of naive CD4+ T cells from PBMCs. The receptors here all came from a man aged 18-30 years in good health. Some clones in this sample may be carry-over from other donors' samples. CDR3s include the opening cysteine and the closing phenylalanine or tryptophan. The order of the fields is D gene, J gene, V gene, clone size, CDR3 protein, CDR3 DNA. A D gene is named only where the DNA matches it firmly. Some rows mark clone size as missing; the rest say once, few, many or name a class of expanded clone.

>TRBD2|TRBJ2-7|TRBV4-2|once
CASSQEGASGAGGQYF
TGTGCCAGCAGCCAAGAGGGGGCTAGCGGGGCCGGGGGGCAGTACTTC
>.|TRBJ2-3|TRBV7-2|.
CASTPWGESDTQYF
TGTGCCAGCACCCCGTGGGGGGAGTCGGATACGCAGTATTTT
>.|TRBJ2-1|TRBV15|.
CATSSQPGSYNEQFF
TGTGCCACCAGCAGCCAGCCGGGCTCCTACAATGAGCAGTTCTTC
>TRBD1|TRBJ1-5|TRBV28|.
CASRLPPGQGGNQPQHF
TGTGCCAGCAGACTCCCACCCGGACAGGGGGGCAATCAGCCCCAGCATTTT
>.|TRBJ1-4|TRBV15|.
CATRVDGEATNEKLFF
TGTGCCACCAGAGTGGATGGGGAGGCAACTAATGAAAAACTGTTTTTT
>.|TRBJ1-4|TRBV28|.
CASSSRPPTDEKLFF
TGTGCCAGCAGTTCCCGACCGCCTACGGATGAAAAACTGTTTTTT
>TRBD2|TRBJ2-7|TRBV29-1|.
CSVLRTSLGEQYF
TGCAGCGTTTTAAGGACTAGCCTGGGCGAGCAGTACTTC
>TRBD2|TRBJ2-1|TRBV5-5|.
CASSSRASGSYSYNEQFF
TGTGCCAGCAGCTCCCGGGCTAGCGGGAGTTATTCCTACAATGAGCAGTTCTTC
>TRBD2|TRBJ2-1|TRBV7-6|.
CASSPGLADYNEQFF
TGTGCCAGCAGCCCAGGACTAGCGGACTACAATGAGCAGTTCTTC
>.|TRBJ1-4|TRBV10-2|.
CASTRQRLANEKLFF
TGCGCCAGCACAAGACAGCGGCTGGCTAATGAAAAACTGTTTTTT
>TRBD1|TRBJ1-1|TRBV5-6|.
CASSLQGADTEAFF
TGTGCCAGCAGCTTACAGGGGGCTGACACTGAAGCTTTCTTT
>TRBD1|TRBJ2-5|TRBV7-8|.
CASSLVALGTGAGETQYF
TGTGCCAGCAGCTTAGTAGCTCTGGGGACAGGGGCAGGGGAGACCCAGTACTTC
>TRBD2|TRBJ2-3|TRBV6-4|once
CASKGRGADTQYF
TGTGCCAGCAAGGGGCGGGGGGCAGATACGCAGTATTTT
>TRBD1|TRBJ2-5|TRBV14|.
CASSRAGTGRGAQYF
TGTGCCAGCAGCCGGGCCGGGACAGGGCGTGGGGCCCAGTACTTC
>.|TRBJ1-3|TRBV28|.
CASSSSGVAGNTIYF
TGTGCCAGCAGTTCTTCAGGGGTAGCTGGAAACACCATATATTTT
>TRBD2|TRBJ2-1|TRBV11-2|.
CASSSSGSYNEQFF
TGTGCCAGCAGCTCTAGCGGCTCCTACAATGAGCAGTTCTTC
>TRBD2|TRBJ2-3|TRBV28|.
CASSPGLAGADTQYF
TGTGCCAGCAGTCCTGGACTAGCGGGAGCAGATACGCAGTATTTT
>.|TRBJ1-2|TRBV28|.
CASSSPGQRGNYGYTF
TGTGCCAGCAGCTCCCCGGGCCAAAGGGGTAACTATGGCTACACCTTC
>.|TRBJ1-4|TRBV18|.
CASSRGSVGGEKLFF
TGTGCCAGCTCACGTGGGTCCGTGGGTGGTGAAAAACTGTTTTTT
>TRBD1|TRBJ1-1|TRBV5-1|few
CASHSGGTEAFF
TGCGCCAGCCATTCAGGGGGCACTGAAGCTTTCTTT
>TRBD2|TRBJ2-1|TRBV28|.
CASGMTSPYRGFF
TGTGCCAGCGGGATGACTAGCCCCTATCGTGGGTTCTTC
>TRBD1|TRBJ2-2|TRBV5-1|.
CASSPTGGPLGELFF
TGCGCCAGCAGCCCGACAGGGGGCCCTCTCGGGGAGCTGTTTTTT
>TRBD2|TRBJ2-1|TRBV5-1|.
CASRLAETYNEQFF
TGCGCCAGCAGACTAGCGGAAACCTACAATGAGCAGTTCTTC
>.|TRBJ1-5|TRBV20-1|.
CSAQGNQPQHF
TGCAGTGCGCAGGGCAATCAGCCCCAGCATTTT
>TRBD1|TRBJ2-3|TRBV27|.
CASSPRPGQGFDDTQYF
TGTGCCAGCAGTCCGCGACCGGGACAGGGGTTTGATGATACGCAGTATTTT
>TRBD2|TRBJ2-1|TRBV7-3|.
CASSPGLAPSEQFF
TGTGCCAGCAGCCCGGGACTAGCGCCTTCGGAGCAGTTCTTC
>.|TRBJ1-4|TRBV15|.
CATSRVSRSEKLFF
TGTGCCACCAGCAGAGTCTCACGGAGTGAAAAACTGTTTTTT
>.|TRBJ1-5|TRBV10-3|.
CAIGLDSDNQPQHF
TGTGCCATAGGACTGGACAGCGACAATCAGCCCCAGCATTTT
>.|TRBJ1-5|TRBV30|.
CAWSRGEGQPQHF
TGTGCCTGGAGCCGAGGGGAGGGTCAGCCCCAGCATTTT
>.|TRBJ2-7|TRBV11-1|.
CASSLENLLQYF
TGTGCCAGCAGCCTCGAAAATCTGCTGCAGTACTTC
>.|TRBJ2-6|TRBV7-9|.
CASSLETLSGANVLTF
TGTGCCAGCAGCTTGGAGACATTGTCTGGGGCCAACGTCCTGACTTTC
>.|TRBJ1-1|TRBV27|.
CASSLSPDTEAFF
TGTGCCAGCAGTTTAAGTCCGGACACTGAAGCTTTCTTT
>.|TRBJ1-2|TRBV5-1|.
CASSIREPRGGYTF
TGCGCCAGCAGTATCCGGGAACCCCGGGGTGGCTACACCTTC
>.|TRBJ1-6|TRBV30|.
CAWSRASPLHF
TGTGCCTGGAGCAGGGCTTCACCCCTCCACTTT
>.|TRBJ1-1|TRBV7-3|once
CASSPGEALEAFF
TGTGCCAGCAGTCCCGGGGAGGCGCTAGAAGCTTTCTTT
>.|TRBJ1-5|TRBV18|.
CASSPRGQPQHF
TGTGCCAGCTCACCACGGGGGCAGCCCCAGCATTTT
>TRBD2|TRBJ2-3|TRBV5-1|.
CASSFSGSSTDTQYF
TGCGCCAGCAGCTTTAGCGGGTCTAGCACAGATACGCAGTATTTT
>.|TRBJ2-1|TRBV30|.
CAWSGEDYNEQFF
TGTGCCTGGTCTGGGGAAGACTACAATGAGCAGTTCTTC
>TRBD1|TRBJ2-7|TRBV5-4|.
CASSPGGAANYEQYF
TGTGCCAGCAGTCCAGGGGGCGCTGCAAACTACGAGCAGTACTTC
>TRBD1|TRBJ1-1|TRBV18|.
CASSPEEWTGVNTEAFF
TGTGCCAGCTCACCCGAAGAATGGACAGGAGTGAACACTGAAGCTTTCTTT
>TRBD1|TRBJ1-1|TRBV29-1|few
CSGTTGGATEAFF
TGCAGCGGGACGACAGGGGGCGCGACTGAAGCTTTCTTT
>.|TRBJ1-4|TRBV5-1|.
CASSLFSPRPPANEKLFF
TGCGCCAGCAGCTTGTTCTCGCCCAGACCCCCAGCTAATGAAAAACTGTTTTTT
>.|TRBJ1-5|TRBV6-1|.
CASSPQPQSNQPQHF
TGTGCCAGCAGCCCTCAGCCACAGAGCAATCAGCCCCAGCATTTT
>.|TRBJ2-3|TRBV7-2|.
CASSRTDTQYF
TGTGCCAGCAGCCGGACGGATACGCAGTATTTT
>.|TRBJ1-2|TRBV25-1|.
CASIPGGAAIGGYTF
TGTGCCAGCATCCCTGGGGGGGCCGCCATTGGGGGCTACACCTTC
>.|TRBJ2-1|TRBV4-3|.
CASSQVSDGNEQFF
TGCGCCAGCAGCCAAGTATCGGACGGTAATGAGCAGTTCTTC